A selection of T cell receptor beta chains follows, all from one sample in a study of T cell responses to AZD1222 COVID-19 vaccine. Profiling relied on immunoSEQ multiplex PCR, and the TCRdb table lists in-frame clones only, not all of them. Here the sample spans 110,000 to 150,000 clones, about 91% being singletons. The material was peripheral blood, obtained on day 0 of AZD1222 vaccination. These receptors originate from an adult in good health. Both conserved end residues are part of each CDR3. A D gene is named only where the DNA matches it firmly. The size field is filled for only some rows; it gives once, few, many or a size class.

V	size	J	D	DNA	CDR3
TRBV14	NA	TRBJ2-1	TRBD2	TGTGCCAGCAGCGGAGGTAGCGGGAGGAGTTCCAATGAGCAGTTCTTC	CASSGGSGRSSNEQFF
TRBV27	NA	TRBJ1-6	TRBD1	TGTGCCAGCAGTCTGACTGGACAGGTCTCACCCCTCCACTTT	CASSLTGQVSPLHF
TRBV11-2	NA	TRBJ2-2	TRBD2	TGTGCCAGCAGCCCACATCCTGGCGGGAGAGGCACCGGGGAGCTGTTTTTT	CASSPHPGGRGTGELFF
TRBV5-1	NA	TRBJ1-3	NA	TGCGCCAGCAGCAACCAGGGAACTGGAAACACCATATATTTT	CASSNQGTGNTIYF
TRBV27	once	TRBJ1-1	NA	TGTGCCAGCAGTATAAGGGAGGACACTGAAGCTTTCTTT	CASSIREDTEAFF
TRBV6-6	once	TRBJ1-5	NA	TGTGCCTCCACATTATTAGGAAGCAATCAGCCCCAGCATTTT	CASTLLGSNQPQHF
TRBV29-1	NA	TRBJ1-4	TRBD1	TGCAGCGTTGACAGGGGGCAAAAACTGTTTTTT	CSVDRGQKLFF
TRBV5-5	NA	TRBJ2-1	NA	TGTGCCAGCAGCTCGGGGTGGGGCGTCTACAATGAGCAGTTCTTC	CASSSGWGVYNEQFF
TRBV5-8	NA	TRBJ1-1	NA	TGTGCCAGCAGCCCATTACGTCAACAGCCGAACACTGAAGCTTTCTTT	CASSPLRQQPNTEAFF
TRBV28	NA	TRBJ2-1	TRBD1	TGTGCCAGCAGTTATACGGGACAGAACAATGAGCAGTTCTTC	CASSYTGQNNEQFF
TRBV14	NA	TRBJ1-2	NA	TGTGCCAGCAGCCAAGATCTGAACTATGGCTACACCTTC	CASSQDLNYGYTF
TRBV7-9	NA	TRBJ2-1	TRBD2	TGTGCCAGCAGCTTACTACTAGCGGGAGGGCCACGGGAGCAGTTCTTC	CASSLLLAGGPREQFF
TRBV6-5	NA	TRBJ2-3	TRBD2	TGTGCCAGCAGAGACAGCGGGAGGGCCCCGGATACGCAGTATTTT	CASRDSGRAPDTQYF
TRBV2	NA	TRBJ2-7	NA	TGTGCCACAAAGGAGCAGGGTCCGTCCTACGAGCAGTACTTC	CATKEQGPSYEQYF
TRBV5-4	NA	TRBJ2-1	NA	TGTGCCAGCACCCTTCCGGGGAGCTCCTACAATGAGCAGTTCTTC	CASTLPGSSYNEQFF
TRBV15	few	TRBJ1-3	NA	TGTGCCACCAGGTGGGGAAACACCATATATTTT	CATRWGNTIYF
TRBV5-1	NA	TRBJ2-2	TRBD2	TGCGCCAGCAGCTTGGGAGCGGCGGGAGGGACCCCCGGGGAGCTGTTTTTT	CASSLGAAGGTPGELFF
TRBV4-3	few	TRBJ2-5	NA	TGCGCCAGCAGCCAAGAAATAGCGGTCCAGGGGACCCAGTACTTC	CASSQEIAVQGTQYF
TRBV27	NA	TRBJ2-1	NA	TGTGCCAGCAGTTTTGCAGCCAATGAGCAGTTCTTC	CASSFAANEQFF
TRBV6-6	once	TRBJ1-1	NA	TGTGCCGGTCAGGGGCGGGGCACTGAAGCTTTCTTT	CAGQGRGTEAFF
TRBV5-1	NA	TRBJ1-1	NA	TGCGCCAGCAGAACGGGGCTCCTTGAAGCTTTCTTT	CASRTGLLEAFF
TRBV5-6	once	TRBJ1-6	NA	TGTGCCAGCAGCTTGGACAGGAACAATTCACCCCTCCACTTT	CASSLDRNNSPLHF
TRBV19	NA	TRBJ1-2	NA	TGTGCCAGTAGTAGGGACGAGAACTATGGCTACACCTTC	CASSRDENYGYTF
TRBV30	NA	TRBJ2-3	NA	TGTGCCTGGAGTTCAGTCTCGGGCACAGATACGCAGTATTTT	CAWSSVSGTDTQYF
TRBV19	NA	TRBJ1-5	NA	TGTGCCAGTAGTATCCAGGGTGGTCAGCCCCAGCATTTT	CASSIQGGQPQHF
TRBV29-1	NA	TRBJ1-2	NA	TGCAGCGTTGAAAGGGCAGCCCATTATGGCTACACCTTC	CSVERAAHYGYTF
TRBV3-1/TRBV3-2	NA	TRBJ2-3	NA	TGTGCCAGCAGCCACCCCACTAGCAGGGGGTGGGTAGATACGCAGTATTTT	CASSHPTSRGWVDTQYF
TRBV10-1	NA	TRBJ2-5	TRBD2	TGCGCCAGCAGTGAGAGGGCGGGAGGGATCCCCCGAGAGACCCAGTACTTC	CASSERAGGIPRETQYF
TRBV5-4	NA	TRBJ2-2	TRBD2	TGTGCCAGCAGAAGCGGGAGGGCGACCGGGGAGCTGTTTTTT	CASRSGRATGELFF
TRBV6-5	NA	TRBJ1-1	NA	TGTGCCAGCAGTTACGGACAGCTTAACACTGAAGCTTTCTTT	CASSYGQLNTEAFF
TRBV6-5	NA	TRBJ1-3	NA	TGTGCCAGCAGCAACGGAGGCCCCCCTCGAAACACCATATATTTT	CASSNGGPPRNTIYF
TRBV10-3	few	TRBJ1-5	NA	TGTGCCATCAGTGAGTCAGGGGACGACCAGCATTTT	CAISESGDDQHF
TRBV2	NA	TRBJ2-2	TRBD1	TGTGCCAGCGTTGGGACAGCCCAGTTTAGCACCGGGGAGCTGTTTTTT	CASVGTAQFSTGELFF
TRBV9	NA	TRBJ2-3	NA	TGTGCCAGCAGCGTAAGGGGGGAGGCAGATACGCAGTATTTT	CASSVRGEADTQYF
TRBV6-1	NA	TRBJ2-5	TRBD2	TGTGCCAGCAGTGGAGCGGGGCAAGAGACCCAGTACTTC	CASSGAGQETQYF
TRBV28	NA	TRBJ2-3	NA	TGTGCCAGCACCGCGTTGGGCACAGATACGCAGTATTTT	CASTALGTDTQYF
TRBV6-2/TRBV6-3	NA	TRBJ2-2	NA	TGTGCCAGCAGCCCGGACTGGCCCGGGGAGCTGTTTTTT	CASSPDWPGELFF
TRBV2	NA	TRBJ1-4	NA	TGTGCCAGCAGTGTGGGCGACGAGAATGAAAAACTGTTTTTT	CASSVGDENEKLFF
TRBV7-2	NA	TRBJ1-5	NA	TGTGCCAGCAGCCCTTATAGCAATCAGCCCCAGCATTTT	CASSPYSNQPQHF
TRBV30	NA	TRBJ1-4	NA	TGTGCCTGGAGTGGGGGGGTTGGTCCTAATGAAAAACTGTTTTTT	CAWSGGVGPNEKLFF
TRBV4-1	NA	TRBJ1-3	NA	TGCGCCAGCAGCCAGCGAGGCTCTGGAAACACCATATATTTT	CASSQRGSGNTIYF
TRBV7-2	NA	TRBJ2-1	NA	TGTGCCAGCAGCTTAATGGAGACTCTTAATGAGCAGTTCTTC	CASSLMETLNEQFF
TRBV9	NA	TRBJ2-1	NA	TGTGCCAGCAGCGACCGAGGGCCGCGTGAGCAGTTCTTC	CASSDRGPREQFF
TRBV28	NA	TRBJ1-2	TRBD1	TGTGCCAGCAGTTTACCCGCAGGGGGCAATGGCTACACCTTC	CASSLPAGGNGYTF
TRBV18	NA	TRBJ2-7	NA	TGTGCCAGCTCACCACAGGGGCCAGGATCAGTATACGAGCAGTACTTC	CASSPQGPGSVYEQYF
TRBV5-4	NA	TRBJ2-7	NA	TGTGCCAGTGGGAATGTTGGGACCGACGGGCAGTACTTC	CASGNVGTDGQYF
TRBV5-4	NA	TRBJ2-2	TRBD2	TGTGCCAGCAGCCAAAAGCGGGGGGCTCACGGGGAGCTGTTTTTT	CASSQKRGAHGELFF
TRBV3-1/TRBV3-2	NA	TRBJ2-3	TRBD2	TGTGCCAGCAGCCGACTAGCGGGAGGTTATACAGATACGCAGTATTTT	CASSRLAGGYTDTQYF
TRBV24-1	few	TRBJ2-7	NA	TGTGCCACCAGTGATAGGAGGGTAAGCGAGCAGTACTTC	CATSDRRVSEQYF
TRBV6-5	NA	TRBJ2-1	NA	TGTGCCAGCAGTTACCTCACTAGCCGGAATGAGCAGTTCTTC	CASSYLTSRNEQFF
TRBV27	NA	TRBJ2-7	TRBD1	TGTGCCAGCAGTTTGGCCGGGACAGGGAACCCCTACGAGCAGTACTTC	CASSLAGTGNPYEQYF
TRBV6-2/TRBV6-3	NA	TRBJ1-1	NA	TGTGCCAGCAGTTACTCGCGGGGAGGCCTGAACACTGAAGCTTTCTTT	CASSYSRGGLNTEAFF
TRBV5-1	once	TRBJ2-1	NA	TGCGCCAGCAAAGGATACGACGGAGCGGCTATGGAGCAGTTCTTC	CASKGYDGAAMEQFF
TRBV7-8	NA	TRBJ1-2	NA	TGTGCCAGCAGCTTAGCCAGCTTTTCTAACTATGGCTACACCTTC	CASSLASFSNYGYTF
TRBV11-3	NA	TRBJ2-7	TRBD2	TGTGCCAGCAGCCCACGGGACTATCACGAGCAGTACTTC	CASSPRDYHEQYF
TRBV28	once	TRBJ2-5	TRBD2	TGTGCCAGCAGTTTCGGGGGGGCTCAAGGAGAGACCCAGTACTTC	CASSFGGAQGETQYF
TRBV2	NA	TRBJ2-2	NA	TGTGCCAGCAGTGAGGAAGCGGTTCAGATTACGAACACCGGGGAGCTGTTTTTT	CASSEEAVQITNTGELFF